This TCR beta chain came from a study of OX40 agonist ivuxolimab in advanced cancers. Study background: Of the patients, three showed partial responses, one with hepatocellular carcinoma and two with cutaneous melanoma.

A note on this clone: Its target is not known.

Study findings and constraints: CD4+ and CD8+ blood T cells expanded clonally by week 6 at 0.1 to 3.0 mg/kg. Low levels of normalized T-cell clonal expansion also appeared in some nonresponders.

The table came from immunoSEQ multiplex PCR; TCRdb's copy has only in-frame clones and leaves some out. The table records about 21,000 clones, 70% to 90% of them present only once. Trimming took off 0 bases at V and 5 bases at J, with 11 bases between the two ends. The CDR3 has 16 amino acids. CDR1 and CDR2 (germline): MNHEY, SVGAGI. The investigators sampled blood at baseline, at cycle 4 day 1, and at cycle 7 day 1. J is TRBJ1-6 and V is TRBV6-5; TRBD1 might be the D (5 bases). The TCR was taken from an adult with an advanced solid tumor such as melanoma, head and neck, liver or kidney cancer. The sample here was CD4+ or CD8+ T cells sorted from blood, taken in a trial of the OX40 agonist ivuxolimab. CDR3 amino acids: CASSYSNGGNNSPLHF. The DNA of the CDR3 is TGTGCCAGCAGTTACTCGAACGGGGGGAATAATTCACCCCTCCACTTT.